The 15 T cell receptor beta chains in this list originate from one sample, sequenced in a study of molecular identifiers for immune sequencing clone quantification. TCRdb ran MiXCR on the PCR reads and lists one entry per CDR3 protein. Found here are around 460,000 distinct CDR3 sequences, over 20% of them singletons; the top ten hold around 0.86%. The specimen was naive CD8+ T cells from blood, with Jurkat cell RNA spiked in. This sample's subset: FACS-sorted CD8+CD4-CCR7+CD45RA+ naive T cells. The receptors shown here come from a human donor in good health. Some libraries in this study had Jurkat cell RNA spiked in.

This clonotype was observed many times. J is TRBJ2-7 and V is TRBV6-6; a possible D gene is TRBD1 (5 bases). The germline CDR1 and CDR2 sequences are MNHNY and SVGAGI (reference sequence). The CDR3 contains 13 residues. With 2 bases removed from V and 4 bases from J, the gap between germline ends came to 9 bases. CDR3 sequence: CASSYTTAYEQYF. The CDR3 DNA sequence: TGTGCCAGCAGTTACACGACAGCTTACGAGCAGTACTTC.

The CDR3 DNA reads TGTGCCAGCTCACCAGCTAGCGTCGACTACGAGCAGTACTTC. It is translated as CASSPASVDYEQYF. The V gene is TRBV18, the J gene TRBJ2-7; TRBD2 might be the D (6 bases). The CDR3 consists of 14 residues. V was clipped by 2 bases and J by 3 bases, with 11 bases between them. Germline values: CDR1 KGHSH, CDR2 LQKENI.

This clonotype was seen ten or more times. In DNA form, the CDR3 reads TGTGCCAGCAGCTTAGTTCGGGGATTGAACACTGAAGCTTTCTTT. It encodes CASSLVRGLNTEAFF. This chain connects TRBV7-9 to TRBJ1-1; no clear D gene. V dropped 1 base and J dropped 0 bases, with 9 bases sitting between them. The CDR3 length is 15 residues. The germline CDR1 and CDR2 sequences are SEHNR and FQNEAQ (reference sequence).

This clonotype has a handful of counts. J is TRBJ1-5 and V is TRBV5-6, with D possibly TRBD1 on 6 matching bases. The V end lost 4 bases, the J end lost 3 bases, and 14 bases lay between the germline ends. The germline gives CDR1 SGHDT, CDR2 YYEEEE. This CDR3 has 15 residues. Here the CDR3 reads CASSGTGNHNQPQHF. As DNA, the CDR3 is TGTGCCAGCAGCGGCACAGGGAATCACAATCAGCCCCAGCATTTT.

This chain connects TRBV20-1 to TRBJ2-7, with TRBD1 as a possible D gene (6 bases). Trimming removed 0 bases at V and 6 bases at J, with 18 bases between. The CDR3 sequence is 15 residues long. The germline V gene has CDR1 DFQATT and CDR2 SNEGSKA (reference sequence). CDR3 bases: TGCAGTGCTAGAGATCTCCAACAGGGTTCAGGCGAGCAGTACTTC. This translates into CSARDLQQGSGEQYF.

This clonotype turned up a few times. The J gene is TRBJ2-7, the V gene TRBV7-8; D is possibly TRBD1 or TRBD2 (5 bases each). The CDR3 runs to 14 residues. V was cut by 3 bases and J by 2 bases, with 11 bases left in between. Germline CDR1 and CDR2: SGHVS and FQNEAQ. The DNA for the CDR3 is TGTGCCAGCAGCTTCGAGGGGATGGCCTACGAGCAGTACTTC. Its translation: CASSFEGMAYEQYF.

The V and J genes are TRBV6-1 and TRBJ1-5, with 8 bases aligning to TRBD1. The trim removed 6 bases at V and 4 bases at J, leaving 8 bases unmatched. The germline CDR1 and CDR2 sequences are MNHNS and SASEGT. The CDR3 has 15 amino acids. The CDR3 region is CASRTGQALNQPQHF. The CDR3 region has the DNA TGTGCCAGCAGAACGGGACAGGCGTTGAATCAGCCCCAGCATTTT.

The chain combines TRBV7-9 with TRBJ2-2; D might be TRBD1 (6 bases). The V end lost 4 bases, the J end lost 7 bases, and 16 bases lay between the germline ends. There are 15 residues in the CDR3. The V gene's germline CDR1 is SEHNR and CDR2 FQNEAQ (reference sequence). This chain's CDR3 is CASSSDRLECGELFF. The CDR3 region has the DNA TGTGCCAGCAGCTCGGACAGACTGGAATGCGGGGAGCTGTTTTTT.

Turning to this clonotype: With a much larger clone just one base away, this may be a read error. CDR3 protein: CASSLVGHGDTEAFF. The CDR3 DNA sequence: TGTGCCAGCAGCTTAGTGGGTCATGGAGACACTGAAGCTTTCTTT. The V and J genes are TRBV7-9 and TRBJ1-1, with D unresolved. The V end was cut by 1 base, the J end by 3 bases, with 12 bases between. This CDR3 is 15 amino acids long. Germline V CDR1 and CDR2: SEHNR, FQNEAQ (reference sequence).

This clonotype was counted a few times. The chain is built from TRBV19 and TRBJ2-2; D is perhaps TRBD1 (5 bases). The germline V gene encodes CDR1 LNHDA and CDR2 SQIVND (reference sequence). The length of the CDR3 is 15 residues. V was pared by 9 bases and J by 2 bases, with 16 bases between. The CDR3 bases are TGTGCCAGCTCCCCCCCAGGGTATAACACCGGGGAGCTGTTTTTT. Protein product: CASSPPGYNTGELFF. The whole variable domain, filled in from reference TRBV19 and TRBJ2-2, reads DGGITQSPKYLFRKEGQNVTLSCEQNLNHDAMYWYRQDPGQGLRLIYYSQIVNDFQKGDIAEGYSVSREKKESFPLTVTSAQKNPTAFYLCASSPPGYNTGELFFGEGSRLTVL.

This clonotype was recorded many times. The V and J genes are TRBV4-1 and TRBJ2-5; 8 nucleotides align to TRBD2. CDR1 and CDR2 from the germline V gene are MGHRA and YSYEKL. The V and J ends lost 1 base and 3 bases, in that order; junction bases with no gene match: 4. The CDR3 consists of 15 residues. The CDR3 protein is CASSQGDGGEETQYF. The DNA for the CDR3 is TGCGCCAGCAGCCAAGGCGACGGGGGGGAAGAGACCCAGTACTTC.

This clonotype showed up many times. DNA of the CDR3: TGCGCCAGCAGCCAAGATCGCGGATCCTCTGGAAACACCATATATTTT. Its translation: CASSQDRGSSGNTIYF. The chain couples TRBV4-3 to TRBJ1-3; D gene ambiguous. Germline V gene data show CDR1 as LGHNA and CDR2 as YSLEER. V lost 0 bases to trimming and J lost 0 bases, with 9 bases between them. This CDR3 contains 16 residues.

This clonotype was counted ten times or more. The chain is built from TRBV5-5 and TRBJ2-7; no clear D. This CDR3 has 16 residues. Trimming cost V 2 bases and J 6 bases, with 21 bases left between them. Germline assignment: CDR1 SGHKS and CDR2 YYEKEE (reference sequence). The CDR3 spells CASSLATGRPGPEQYF. CDR3 nucleotides: TGTGCCAGCAGCTTAGCAACGGGCCGACCTGGTCCCGAGCAGTACTTC.

This clonotype has just one count. A much larger clone is a single base away; this may be a read error. This rearrangement joins TRBV12-3 or TRBV12-4 to TRBJ1-1; no definite D call. There are 14 residues in the CDR3. CDR3 DNA: TGTGCCAGCGGAGACACCTTTCGGGTCACTGAAGCTCTCTTT. Translated: CASGDTFRVTEALF.

Comment on this clonotype: At one end the junction does not follow the germline gene, possibly because of a read error. This chain links TRBV5-6 with TRBJ2-3; D possibly corresponds to TRBD2 (5 bases). Germline CDR1 reads SGHDT; CDR2 reads YYEEEE. This CDR3 spans 15 amino acids. CDR3 coding DNA: TGTGCCAGCAGCTTGAGGGTCGGACTCACAGATACACAGTATTTT. Amino acids: CASSLRVGLTDTQYF.